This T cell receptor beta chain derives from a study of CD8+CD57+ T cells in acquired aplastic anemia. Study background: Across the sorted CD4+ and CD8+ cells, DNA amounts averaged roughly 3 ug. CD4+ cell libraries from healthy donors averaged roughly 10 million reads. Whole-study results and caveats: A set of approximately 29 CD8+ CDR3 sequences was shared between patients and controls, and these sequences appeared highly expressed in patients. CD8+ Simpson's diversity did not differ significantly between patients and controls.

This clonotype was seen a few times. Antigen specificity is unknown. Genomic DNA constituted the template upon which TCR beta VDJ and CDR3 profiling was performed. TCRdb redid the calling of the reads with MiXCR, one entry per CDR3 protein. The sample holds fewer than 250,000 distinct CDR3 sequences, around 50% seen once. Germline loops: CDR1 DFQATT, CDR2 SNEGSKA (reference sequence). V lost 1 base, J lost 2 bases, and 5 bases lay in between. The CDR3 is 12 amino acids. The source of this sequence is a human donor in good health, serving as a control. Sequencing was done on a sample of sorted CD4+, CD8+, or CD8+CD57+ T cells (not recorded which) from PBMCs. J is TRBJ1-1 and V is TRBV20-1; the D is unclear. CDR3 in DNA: TGCAGTGCTAGAGGGTCTAACACTGAAGCTTTCTTT. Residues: CSARGSNTEAFF.